The 2 T cell receptor beta chains listed next were all sequenced from one sample in a study of cytomegalovirus exposure and HLA in healthy donors. Researchers ran the PCR with 60 Vbeta and 13 Jbeta primers. Method: immunoSEQ multiplex PCR; TCRdb's copy keeps in-frame clones and lacks some. The profile shows tens of thousands of clones, 70% of them singletons. The sample comprised PBMCs. The receptor set was obtained from a woman aged 50 to 60 in good health and CMV-seropositive.

The V and J genes are TRBV6-1 and TRBJ2-7; TRBD2 agrees at 8 bases. The CDR3 loop spans 14 amino acids. V lost 7 bases to trimming and J lost 3 bases; unmatched junction nucleotides: 8. Germline V gene lookup returns CDR1 MNHNS and CDR2 SASEGT. The CDR3 DNA reads as TGTGCCAGCATACAGCGGGAGAGTCTCTACGAGCAGTACTTC. The encoded protein is CASIQRESLYEQYF.

The V call is TRBV5-1, the J call TRBJ2-1, with a tentative D call TRBD1 (5 bases). This CDR3 has 15 residues. V was trimmed by 4 bases and J by 8 bases, leaving 19 bases between them. CDR1 is SGHRS, CDR2 YFSETQ, per germline. CDR3 region: CASSARVRASDEQFF. DNA of the CDR3: TGCGCCAGCAGCGCTCGGGTCAGGGCCTCGGATGAGCAGTTCTTC.